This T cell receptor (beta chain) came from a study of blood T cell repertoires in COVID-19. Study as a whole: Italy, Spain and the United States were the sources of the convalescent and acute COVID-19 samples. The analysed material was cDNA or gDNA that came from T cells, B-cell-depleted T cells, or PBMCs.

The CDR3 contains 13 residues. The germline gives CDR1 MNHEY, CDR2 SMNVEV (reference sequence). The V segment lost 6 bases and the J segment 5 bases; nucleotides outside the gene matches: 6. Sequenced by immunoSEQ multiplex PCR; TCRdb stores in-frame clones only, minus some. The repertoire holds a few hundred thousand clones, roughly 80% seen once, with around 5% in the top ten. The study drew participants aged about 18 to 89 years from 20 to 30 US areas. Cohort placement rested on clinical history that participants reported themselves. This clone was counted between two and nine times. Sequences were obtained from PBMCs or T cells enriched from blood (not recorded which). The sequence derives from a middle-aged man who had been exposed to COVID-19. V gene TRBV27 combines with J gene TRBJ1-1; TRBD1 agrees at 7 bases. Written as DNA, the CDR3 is TGTGCCAGCAGACCCGACAGGGTAACTGAAGCTTTCTTT. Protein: CASRPDRVTEAFF.